The 22 T cell receptor beta chains below all came from one sample that was sequenced in a study of blood T cell repertoires in COVID-19. TCRdb's copy holds only in-frame clones and misses some; the assay was immunoSEQ multiplex PCR. Seen here are some 330,000 clones, about 90% observed once, and the top ten hold about 4.7%. Sequences were obtained from PBMCs or T cells enriched from blood (not recorded which). The source of these receptors is a man aged 30 to 45 who had recovered from COVID-19.

The gene calls are TRBV7-9 and TRBJ2-7; TRBD2 matches at 10 bases. The ends lost 6 bases at V and 4 bases at J; junction bases unmatched: 6. The CDR3 is 14 residues long. Germline V gives CDR1 SEHNR, CDR2 FQNEAQ (reference sequence). This CDR3 is CASRSSGGPYEQYF. The CDR3 DNA reads TGTGCCAGCAGGTCTAGCGGGGGACCATACGAGCAGTACTTC.

The rearrangement joins TRBV28 to TRBJ2-2; D not certain. The CDR3 is 13 amino acids. Trimming stripped 5 bases from V and 7 bases from J, with 11 bases between. CDR1 and CDR2 (germline): MDHEN, SYDVKM. This CDR3 reads CASSLQQHGELFF. CDR3 nucleotide sequence: TGTGCCAGCAGTCTACAGCAACACGGGGAGCTGTTTTTT.

The rearrangement links TRBV10-3 to TRBJ1-1; D possibly corresponds to TRBD1 (5 bases). The CDR3 spans 14 residues. Trimming left V 1 base short and J 5 bases short, with 11 bases between. CDR1 and CDR2 from the germline V gene are ENHRY and SYGVKD. This CDR3 is CAISELGGTTEAFF. CDR3 bases: TGTGCCATCAGTGAGTTGGGAGGGACGACTGAAGCTTTCTTT.

This clone showed up just once. CDR3 sequence (DNA): TGTGCCAGCAGCGCCGGGACAGGGTACTATGGCTACACCTTC. The encoded protein is CASSAGTGYYGYTF. The chain carries TRBV7-2 and TRBJ1-2, with 9 nucleotides matching TRBD1. The germline V gene encodes CDR1 SGHTA and CDR2 FQGNSA. The CDR3 length is 14 residues. The V gene end was trimmed by 5 bases and the J gene end by 3 bases; junction bases not matched to a gene: 4. Full variable domain (missing parts from reference TRBV7-2 and TRBJ1-2): GAGVSQSPSNKVTEKGKDVELRCDPISGHTALYWYRQSLGQGLEFLIYFQGNSAPDKSGLPSDRFSAERTGGSVSTLTIQRTQQEDSAVYLCASSAGTGYYGYTFGSGTRLTVV.

The rearrangement links TRBV14 to TRBJ2-3; 7 bases map to TRBD2. Trimming cost V 4 bases and J 0 bases; bases outside gene matches: 7. CDR1 SGHDN and CDR2 FVKESK come from the germline V gene. The CDR3 runs to 16 residues. CDR3 DNA: TGTGCCAGCAGCCGATCGGGACTACCTAGCACAGATACGCAGTATTTT. As protein: CASSRSGLPSTDTQYF.

The rearrangement uses TRBV5-4 and TRBJ1-1, with 10 nucleotides matching TRBD1. Germline CDR1 and CDR2: SGHNT and YYREEE (reference sequence). The CDR3 loop spans 14 amino acids. The junction had 2 bases not matched to a gene; V was cut back by 3 bases and J by 3 bases. The CDR3 reads CASSSGQGDTEAFF. DNA of the CDR3: TGTGCCAGCAGCTCAGGACAGGGGGACACTGAAGCTTTCTTT.

The rearrangement uses TRBV25-1 and TRBJ1-1; the match to TRBD1 covers 8 bases. There are 13 residues in the CDR3. CDR1 is MGHDK, CDR2 SYGVNS, per germline. The ends lost 6 bases at V and 9 bases at J; junction bases unmatched: 9. The DNA of the CDR3 is TGTGCCAGCAGAACGGAATGGACAGGGAAAGCTTTCTTT. It codes for CASRTEWTGKAFF.

This rearrangement joins TRBV19 to TRBJ1-5; possible D gene TRBD1, 5 bases. Trimming took 5 bases from V and 5 from J, leaving 13 bases between them. The CDR3 loop spans 14 amino acids. Per germline, CDR1 LNHDA and CDR2 SQIVND (reference sequence). This chain's CDR3 is CASSYRQSHQPQHF. CDR3 bases: TGTGCCAGTAGTTATCGACAGTCCCATCAGCCCCAGCATTTT. The variable domain in full, with the rest retrieved from reference TRBV19 and TRBJ1-5, is DGGITQSPKYLFRKEGQNVTLSCEQNLNHDAMYWYRQDPGQGLRLIYYSQIVNDFQKGDIAEGYSVSREKKESFPLTVTSAQKNPTAFYLCASSYRQSHQPQHFGDGTRLSIL.

V is TRBV10-3 and J is TRBJ2-7, with 8 bases that match TRBD1. The trim removed 10 bases at V and 3 bases at J, leaving 14 bases unmatched. Per the germline V gene, CDR1 is ENHRY and CDR2 is SYGVKD. The CDR3 totals 15 residues. The CDR3 region is CATANIQGAGYEQYF. DNA for the CDR3: TGTGCCACCGCTAACATTCAGGGGGCGGGCTACGAGCAGTACTTC.

The chain is built from TRBV5-1 and TRBJ2-7; TRBD2 might be the D (6 bases). Trimming took 2 bases from V and 0 from J, leaving 12 bases between them. The CDR3 contains 15 residues. In germline, CDR1 is SGHRS, CDR2 YFSETQ. CDR3 DNA sequence: TGCGCCAGCAGCTTATTGGACGGGAGCTCCTACGAGCAGTACTTC. Translation gives CASSLLDGSSYEQYF.

The gene calls are TRBV6-5 and TRBJ1-6, with TRBD1 matching 9 bases. V lost 6 bases and J lost 7; bases outside the gene matches: 7. Germline CDR1 MNHEY, CDR2 SVGAGI. This CDR3 has 15 amino acids. The CDR3 DNA sequence: TGTGCCAGCAGACCGACAGGGGGGATAAATTCACCCCTCCACTTT. It yields the protein CASRPTGGINSPLHF.

The gene calls are TRBV7-3 and TRBJ1-6; D not certain. Germline V CDR1 and CDR2: SGHTA, FQGTGA. The CDR3 runs 15 residues. V lost 1 base to trimming and J lost 10 bases, with 14 bases between them. The CDR3 nucleotides read TGTGCCAGCAGCTTAAGATCCGGGGATGGGTCACCCCTCCACTTT. Its protein is CASSLRSGDGSPLHF.

This chain links TRBV29-1 with TRBJ2-7, with 9 bases that match TRBD1. The germline V gene has CDR1 SQVTM and CDR2 ANQGSEA. There are 12 residues in the CDR3. V lost 7 bases, J lost 5 bases, and 6 bases stayed unmatched. The CDR3 DNA is TGCAGCGCAGGACAGGGGATGGACGAGCAGTACTTC. Residues: CSAGQGMDEQYF.

The V gene is TRBV6-5, the J gene TRBJ1-1; perhaps TRBD1 as D (6 bases). The CDR3 spans 16 residues. Germline assignment: CDR1 MNHEY and CDR2 SVGAGI. Trimming cost V 0 bases and J 4 bases, with 15 bases left between them. The CDR3 coding sequence is TGTGCCAGCAGTTACTCGCAGGGGAGTCATAGCACTGAAGCTTTCTTT. Encoded protein: CASSYSQGSHSTEAFF.

DNA for the CDR3: TGTGCCAGCAGCCGGGGCGGGGGAATTGAGCCCCAGCATTTT. Translated: CASSRGGGIEPQHF. The gene calls are TRBV11-2 and TRBJ1-5, with a tentative D call TRBD1 (5 bases). CDR3 size: 14 residues. Germline V gene sequence: CDR1 SGHAT, CDR2 FQNNGV. V lost 5 bases and J lost 8, with 16 bases in between.

The V call is TRBV5-8, the J call TRBJ1-4; 7 positions match TRBD1. The trim removed 2 bases at V and 7 bases at J, leaving 5 bases unmatched. In germline, CDR1 is SGHTS, CDR2 YDEGEE. This CDR3 has 14 residues. The CDR3, as DNA: TGTGCCAGCAGCTTCACAGGGGCTGGTGAAAAACTGTTTTTT. It yields the protein CASSFTGAGEKLFF.

A remark on this clone: Other DNA sequences within the sample encode an identical CDR3. The chain uses TRBV5-1 and TRBJ2-3; TRBD2 matches 11 bases. Germline loops: CDR1 SGHRS, CDR2 YFSETQ. Losses at the gene ends were 4 bases for V and 0 bases for J; bases not matched to a gene: 4. The CDR3 spans 16 residues. CDR3 DNA: TGCGCCAGCAGCGCAGGGACTAGCGGTAGCACAGATACGCAGTATTTT. Protein sequence: CASSAGTSGSTDTQYF. Supplemented by reference TRBV5-1 and TRBJ2-3, the full variable domain reads KAGVTQTPRYLIKTRGQQVTLSCSPISGHRSVSWYQQTPGQGLQFLFEYFSETQRNKGNFPGRFSGRQFSNSRSEMNVSTLELGDSALYLCASSAGTSGSTDTQYFGPGTRLTVL.

CDR3 nucleotide sequence: TGCGCCAGCAGTGAGTCGTATACGCGCCGGGACAGGGGACCAGATACGCAGTATTTT. The encoded protein is CASSESYTRRDRGPDTQYF. This rearrangement joins TRBV10-1 to TRBJ2-3; 10 bases are shared with TRBD1. Per the germline V gene, CDR1 is WNHNN and CDR2 is SYGVQD (reference sequence). The V and J ends lost 0 bases and 4 bases, in that order; junction bases with no gene match: 13. The CDR3 length is 19 residues.

This chain uses TRBV18 with TRBJ2-1; tentative D call: TRBD2 (6 bases). There are 16 residues in the CDR3. With 0 bases removed from V and 8 bases from J, the gap between germline ends came to 17 bases. Germline CDR1 and CDR2: KGHSH and LQKENI. This CDR3 reads CASSPPTPGRGDEQFF. The DNA for the CDR3 is TGTGCCAGCTCACCACCTACCCCTGGGCGGGGCGATGAGCAGTTCTTC.

The CDR3 loop is CASRKAPWGDYGYTF. In DNA form, the CDR3 reads TGTGCCAGCAGGAAGGCCCCGTGGGGGGACTATGGCTACACCTTC. The chain employs TRBV2 and TRBJ1-2, with TRBD1 as a possible D gene (5 bases). Trimming took off 6 bases at V and 3 bases at J, with 17 bases between the two ends. This CDR3 contains 15 residues. CDR1 and CDR2 from the germline V gene are SNHLY and FYNNEI.

The chain has TRBV9 and TRBJ2-1; 8 nucleotides match TRBD1. Germline-derived CDR1 and CDR2 are SGDLS and YYNGEE. V was pared by 6 bases and J by 9 bases, with 11 bases of the junction left unmatched. The CDR3 is 14 amino acids. The CDR3 nucleotides read TGTGCCAGCACCTTGGACAGGGTCTCCCCTGAGCAGTTCTTC. Translation gives CASTLDRVSPEQFF.

This chain uses TRBV6-5 with TRBJ1-2; unclear D gene. V was cut by 4 bases and J by 2 bases, with 8 bases left in between. The CDR3 totals 13 residues. CDR1 is MNHEY and CDR2 is SVGAGI in the germline V gene. The CDR3 region has the DNA TGTGCCAGCAGTTCTGGGCCGAACTATGGCTACACCTTC. The encoded protein is CASSSGPNYGYTF.